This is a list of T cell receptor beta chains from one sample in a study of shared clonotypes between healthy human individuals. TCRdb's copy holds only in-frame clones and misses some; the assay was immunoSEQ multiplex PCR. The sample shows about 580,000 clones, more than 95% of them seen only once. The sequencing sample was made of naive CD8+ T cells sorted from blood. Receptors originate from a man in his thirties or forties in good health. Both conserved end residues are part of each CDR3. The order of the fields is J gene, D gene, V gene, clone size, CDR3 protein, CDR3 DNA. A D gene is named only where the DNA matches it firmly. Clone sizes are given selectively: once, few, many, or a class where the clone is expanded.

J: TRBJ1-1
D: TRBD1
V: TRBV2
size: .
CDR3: CASSEVYRGENTEAFF
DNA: TGTGCCAGCAGTGAAGTCTACAGGGGGGAAAACACTGAAGCTTTCTTT

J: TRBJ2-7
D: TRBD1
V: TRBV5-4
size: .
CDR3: CASSFKGQGDEQYF
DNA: TGTGCCAGCAGCTTTAAGGGACAGGGGGACGAGCAGTACTTC

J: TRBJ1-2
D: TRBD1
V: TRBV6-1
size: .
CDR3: CASSEVGSGGGIYGYTF
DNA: TGTGCCAGCAGTGAAGTTGGATCAGGGGGCGGGATTTATGGCTACACCTTC

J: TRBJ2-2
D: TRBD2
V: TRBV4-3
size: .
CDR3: CASSQGTSGANTGELFF
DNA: TGCGCCAGCAGCCAAGGGACTAGCGGAGCGAACACCGGGGAGCTGTTTTTT

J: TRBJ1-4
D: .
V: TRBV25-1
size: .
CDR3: CASSYVQEKLFF
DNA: TGTGCCAGCAGCTACGTCCAGGAAAAACTGTTTTTT

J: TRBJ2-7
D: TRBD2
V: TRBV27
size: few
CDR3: CASSLAGEQYF
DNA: TGTGCCAGCAGTCTAGCGGGCGAGCAGTACTTC

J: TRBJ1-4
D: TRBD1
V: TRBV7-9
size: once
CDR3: CASSLVGDRYNEKLFF
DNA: TGTGCCAGCAGCTTAGTTGGGGACAGATATAATGAAAAACTGTTTTTT

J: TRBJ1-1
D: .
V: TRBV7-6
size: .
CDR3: CASSLAWGEAFF
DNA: TGTGCCAGCAGCTTAGCATGGGGGGAAGCTTTCTTT

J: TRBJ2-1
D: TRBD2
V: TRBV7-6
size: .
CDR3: CASSRLLAGDPVNTDEQFF
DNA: TGTGCCAGCAGCAGACTGTTAGCGGGAGACCCCGTCAACACCGATGAGCAGTTCTTC

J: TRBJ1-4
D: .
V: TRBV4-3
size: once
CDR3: CASSQGSFAVVANEKLFF
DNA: TGCGCCAGCAGCCAAGGTTCGTTCGCGGTTGTCGCTAATGAAAAACTGTTTTTT

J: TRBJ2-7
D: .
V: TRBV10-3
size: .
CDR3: CAIRGSSTSYEQYF
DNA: TGTGCCATCAGGGGTAGCTCCACCTCCTACGAGCAGTACTTC

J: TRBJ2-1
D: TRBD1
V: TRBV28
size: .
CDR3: CASSWWDRGLEQFF
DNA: TGTGCCAGCAGTTGGTGGGACAGGGGTTTAGAGCAGTTCTTC

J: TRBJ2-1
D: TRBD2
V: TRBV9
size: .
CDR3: CASSSGLAETDEQFF
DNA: TGTGCCAGCAGCTCGGGACTAGCGGAGACCGATGAGCAGTTCTTC

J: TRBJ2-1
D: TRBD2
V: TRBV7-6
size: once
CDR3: CASSPSWTSGRPDEQFF
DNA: TGTGCCAGCAGCCCTTCCTGGACTAGCGGGAGGCCCGATGAGCAGTTCTTC

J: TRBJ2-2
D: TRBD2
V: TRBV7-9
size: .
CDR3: CASSGTGLAENTGELFF
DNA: TGTGCCAGCAGCGGAACGGGACTAGCGGAGAACACCGGGGAGCTGTTTTTT

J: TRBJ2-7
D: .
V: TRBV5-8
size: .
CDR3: CASSRVKGSYEQYF
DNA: TGTGCCAGCAGCCGGGTAAAGGGCTCCTACGAGCAGTACTTC

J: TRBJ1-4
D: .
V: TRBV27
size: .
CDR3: CASSSDLGANEKLFF
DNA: TGTGCCAGCAGTTCCGACCTCGGGGCCAATGAAAAACTGTTTTTT

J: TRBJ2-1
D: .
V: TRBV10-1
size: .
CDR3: CASSGTTGSESYNEQFF
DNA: TGCGCCAGCAGTGGAACGACAGGCTCAGAGAGCTACAATGAGCAGTTCTTC

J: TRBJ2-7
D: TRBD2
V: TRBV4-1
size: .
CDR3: CASSQEGLVDEQYF
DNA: TGCGCCAGCAGCCAAGAGGGACTAGTCGACGAGCAGTACTTC

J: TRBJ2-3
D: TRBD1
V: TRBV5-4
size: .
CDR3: CASSLDSGGQDHTDTQYF
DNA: TGTGCCAGCAGCTTGGATTCTGGTGGACAGGACCACACAGATACGCAGTATTTT

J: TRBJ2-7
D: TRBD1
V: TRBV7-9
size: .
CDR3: CASSRGTGGDEQYF
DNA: TGTGCCAGCAGCCGGGGGACAGGGGGCGACGAGCAGTACTTC

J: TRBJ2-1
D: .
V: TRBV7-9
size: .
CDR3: CASSLVRRPGDEQFF
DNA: TGTGCCAGCAGCTTAGTTAGAAGGCCTGGGGATGAGCAGTTCTTC

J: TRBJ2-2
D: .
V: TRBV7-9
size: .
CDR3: CASSTVDTGNNTGKLFF
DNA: TGTGCCAGCAGCACCGTCGACACAGGGAACAACACCGGGAAGCTGTTTTTT